The 13 T cell receptor beta chains reported below all come from one sample, sequenced in a study of CD8 T cells in ankylosing spondylitis. TCRdb fed the 5' RACE reads into MiXCR, producing one record per CDR3 protein. In the table there are approximately 300,000 distinct CDR3 sequences, 6.5% to 10% of which are singletons. Study-wide results and limits: A TCR beta motif made of eight highly homologous variants seemed typical of ankylosing spondylitis blood.

Antigens of these TCRs are unknown. Sequenced input: blood, either unsorted or a sorted T cell fraction (not recorded which). Receptor source: a male donor with ankylosing spondylitis.

This clonotype appeared many times. The rearrangement joins TRBV9 to TRBJ2-3; maybe TRBD1 (5 bases). Trimming cost V 0 bases and J 5 bases, with 13 bases left between them. The CDR3 sequence is 15 residues long. Germline V gene lookup returns CDR1 SGDLS and CDR2 YYNGEE. This CDR3 reads CASSVDPGHIDTQYF. CDR3 DNA: TGTGCCAGCAGCGTAGACCCCGGACACATAGATACGCAGTATTTT.

This clonotype was picked up many times. The chain combines TRBV9 with TRBJ1-5; D is uncertain. V was shortened by 1 base and J by 0 bases, with 5 bases between the two germline ends. This CDR3 comprises 14 residues. Per the germline V gene, CDR1 is SGDLS and CDR2 is YYNGEE. CDR3 coding DNA: TGTGCCAGCAGCGTATCAGATAGCAATCAGCCCCAGCATTTT. Translated: CASSVSDSNQPQHF.

This clonotype has just a few counts. The chain links TRBV7-3 to TRBJ1-1; D may be TRBD1 (6 bases). V dropped 1 base and J dropped 6 bases, with 15 bases sitting between them. CDR3 size: 15 residues. Germline V CDR1 and CDR2: SGHTA, FQGTGA. This CDR3 is CASSLNSGGLAEAFF. The DNA for the CDR3 is TGTGCCAGCAGCTTAAACTCGGGGGGCTTAGCTGAAGCTTTCTTT.

In this sample, this clonotype turned up many times. The chain combines TRBV7-2 with TRBJ2-2; 12 nucleotides match TRBD2. Germline assignment: CDR1 SGHTA and CDR2 FQGNSA. J was trimmed by 6 bases and V by 5 bases; bases with no gene match: 4. The CDR3 length is 15 residues. The CDR3 nucleotides read TGTGCCAGCAGCCTGACTAGCGGGAGTGCCGGGGAGCTGTTTTTT. The encoded protein is CASSLTSGSAGELFF.

This clonotype was detected a few times. This rearrangement joins TRBV5-6 to TRBJ1-6, with 8 bases aligning to TRBD1. Germline V gene data show CDR1 as SGHDT and CDR2 as YYEEEE. CDR3 length: 15 residues. The V gene end was trimmed by 4 bases and the J gene end by 7 bases; junction bases not matched to a gene: 7. Here the CDR3 reads CASSKDRGRNSPLHF. CDR3 sequence (DNA): TGTGCCAGCAGCAAAGACAGGGGCAGGAATTCACCCCTCCACTTT.

This clonotype was observed many times. The chain employs TRBV10-3 and TRBJ1-1; 7 positions match TRBD1. This CDR3 is built from 15 residues. Germline V CDR1 and CDR2: ENHRY, SYGVKD. Trimming cost V 6 bases and J 1 base; bases outside gene matches: 8. CDR3 amino acids: CAISSRQGSNTEAFF. The CDR3 nucleotides read TGTGCCATCAGCTCCAGACAGGGTTCGAACACTGAAGCTTTCTTT.

The CDR3 bases are TGTGCCAGCAGGGACCACCGGCGATTCACTGAAGCTTTCTTT. Translated, it gives CASRDHRRFTEAFF. The rearrangement links TRBV6-1 to TRBJ1-1, with no clear D. This CDR3 is built from 14 residues. Trimming pared 6 bases from V and 4 bases from J, leaving 15 bases between. The germline V gene encodes CDR1 MNHNS and CDR2 SASEGT.

The chain links TRBV5-1 to TRBJ2-3; TRBD2 is a possible D gene (6 bases). Germline CDR1 is SGHRS and CDR2 is YFSETQ. The CDR3 contains 15 residues. V lost 2 bases and J 2 bases, leaving 12 bases between the germline ends. CDR3 in amino acids: CASSLQTGDTDTQYF. The CDR3 DNA reads TGCGCCAGCAGCTTACAGACGGGAGACACAGATACGCAGTATTTT.

This rearrangement joins TRBV10-3 to TRBJ2-7; D is possibly TRBD2 (6 bases). Germline loops: CDR1 ENHRY, CDR2 SYGVKD. V gave up 6 bases and J gave up 7 bases, with 16 bases separating them. The CDR3 is 13 amino acids. The CDR3: CAISGLLGGEQYF. The DNA for the CDR3 is TGTGCCATCAGCGGACTATTGGGGGGAGAGCAGTACTTC.

In this sample, this clonotype turned up many times. This chain joins TRBV5-1 and TRBJ1-1; D not certain. V lost 0 bases, J lost 3 bases, and 6 bases lay in between. The CDR3 length is 13 residues. Germline CDR1 reads SGHRS; CDR2 reads YFSETQ. CDR3 nucleotides: TGCGCCAGCAGCTTGGGTGGGGACACTGAAGCTTTCTTT. Its translation: CASSLGGDTEAFF.

This chain uses TRBV5-1 with TRBJ2-2; the D gene is possibly TRBD2 (5 bases). The ends were cut back, 3 bases at V and 3 bases at J, with 18 bases in the middle. From germline, CDR1 is SGHRS and CDR2 YFSETQ. The CDR3 extends over 17 amino acids. CDR3 loop: CASSSEVAQWDTGELFF. Written as DNA, the CDR3 is TGCGCCAGCAGCTCGGAGGTAGCTCAGTGGGACACCGGGGAGCTGTTTTTT.

This clonotype was seen many times. The chain links TRBV7-6 to TRBJ2-7; D may be TRBD1 or TRBD2 (5 bases each). Trimming took 2 bases from V and 6 from J, leaving 11 bases between them. Germline assignment: CDR1 SGHVS and CDR2 FNYEAQ. This CDR3 is 13 amino acids long. CDR3: CASSLRRGTEQYF. CDR3 nucleotide sequence: TGTGCCAGCAGCTTACGTCGAGGGACCGAGCAGTACTTC.

This clonotype was recorded a few times. CDR3 region: CASSLSPGADVPSTDTQYF. CDR3 in DNA: TGTGCCAGCAGCTTATCGCCAGGGGCCGATGTCCCTAGCACAGATACGCAGTATTTT. This chain joins TRBV7-3 and TRBJ2-3; a possible D gene is TRBD1 (6 bases). Germline-derived CDR1 and CDR2 are SGHTA and FQGTGA. Trimming left V 2 bases short and J 0 bases short, with 21 bases between. The CDR3 totals 19 residues.